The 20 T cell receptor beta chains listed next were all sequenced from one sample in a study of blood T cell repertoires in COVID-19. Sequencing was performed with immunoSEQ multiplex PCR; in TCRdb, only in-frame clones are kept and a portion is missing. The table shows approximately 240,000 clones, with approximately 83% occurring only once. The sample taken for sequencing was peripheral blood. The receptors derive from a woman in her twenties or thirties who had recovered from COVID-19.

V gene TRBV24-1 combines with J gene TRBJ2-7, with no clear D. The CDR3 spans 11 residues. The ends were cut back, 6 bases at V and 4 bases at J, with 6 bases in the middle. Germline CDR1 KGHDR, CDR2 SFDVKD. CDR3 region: CATSLDYEQYF. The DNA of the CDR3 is TGTGCCACCAGTTTAGATTACGAGCAGTACTTC.

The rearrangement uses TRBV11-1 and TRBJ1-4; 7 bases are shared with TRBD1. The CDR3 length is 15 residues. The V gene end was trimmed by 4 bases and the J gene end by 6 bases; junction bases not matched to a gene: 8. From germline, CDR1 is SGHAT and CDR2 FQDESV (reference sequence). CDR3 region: CASSSDRSGDEKLFF. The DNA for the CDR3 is TGTGCCAGCAGCTCGGACAGGTCGGGGGATGAAAAACTGTTTTTT.

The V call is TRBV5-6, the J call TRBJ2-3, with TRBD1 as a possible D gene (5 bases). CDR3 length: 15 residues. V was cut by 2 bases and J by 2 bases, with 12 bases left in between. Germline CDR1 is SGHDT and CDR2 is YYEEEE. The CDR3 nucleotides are TGTGCCAGCAGCTTCGGCCCAGGGCCCACAGATACGCAGTATTTT. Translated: CASSFGPGPTDTQYF.

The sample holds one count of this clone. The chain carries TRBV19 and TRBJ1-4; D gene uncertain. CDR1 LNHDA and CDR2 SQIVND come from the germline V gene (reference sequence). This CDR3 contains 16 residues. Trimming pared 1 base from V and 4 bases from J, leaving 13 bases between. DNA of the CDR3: TGTGCCAGTAGTATAGGTACAGCCACACTTAATGAAAAACTGTTTTTT. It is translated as CASSIGTATLNEKLFF.

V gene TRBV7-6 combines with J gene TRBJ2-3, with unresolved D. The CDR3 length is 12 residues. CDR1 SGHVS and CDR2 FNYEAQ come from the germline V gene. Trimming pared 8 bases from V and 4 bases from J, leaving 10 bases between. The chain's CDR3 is CASATGADTQYF. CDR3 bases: TGTGCCAGCGCGACCGGAGCAGATACGCAGTATTTT.

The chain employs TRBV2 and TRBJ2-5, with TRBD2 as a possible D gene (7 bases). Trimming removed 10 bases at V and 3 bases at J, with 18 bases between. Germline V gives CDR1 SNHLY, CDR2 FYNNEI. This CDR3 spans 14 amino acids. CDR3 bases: TGTGCCACCCGGGGGGCGACCCGAAAAGAGACCCAGTACTTC. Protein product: CATRGATRKETQYF. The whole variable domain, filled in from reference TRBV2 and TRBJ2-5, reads EPEVTQTPSHQVTQMGQEVILRCVPISNHLYFYWYRQILGQKVEFLVSFYNNEISEKSEIFDDQFSVERPDGSNFTLKIRSTKLEDSAMYFCATRGATRKETQYFGPGTRLLVL.

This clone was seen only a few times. CDR3 residues: CASRKSPYGYTF. The CDR3 DNA reads TGTGCCAGCAGAAAAAGCCCCTATGGCTACACCTTC. The rearrangement uses TRBV6-5 and TRBJ1-2, with D uncertain. This CDR3 has 12 amino acids. V was shortened by 6 bases and J by 4 bases, with 9 bases between the two germline ends. Germline CDR1 and CDR2: MNHEY and SVGAGI.

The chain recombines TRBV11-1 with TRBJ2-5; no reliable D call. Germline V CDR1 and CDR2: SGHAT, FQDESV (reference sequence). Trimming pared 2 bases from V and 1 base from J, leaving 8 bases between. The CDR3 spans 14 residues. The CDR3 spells CASSLYRSQETQYF. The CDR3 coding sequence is TGTGCCAGCAGCTTATATCGCAGCCAAGAGACCCAGTACTTC.

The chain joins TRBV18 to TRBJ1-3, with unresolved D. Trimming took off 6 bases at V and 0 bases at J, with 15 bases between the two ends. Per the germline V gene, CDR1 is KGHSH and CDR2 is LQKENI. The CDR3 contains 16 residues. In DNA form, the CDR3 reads TGTGCCAGCTCCCAAGACGGGGTCCCCTCTGGAAACACCATATATTTT. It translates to CASSQDGVPSGNTIYF.

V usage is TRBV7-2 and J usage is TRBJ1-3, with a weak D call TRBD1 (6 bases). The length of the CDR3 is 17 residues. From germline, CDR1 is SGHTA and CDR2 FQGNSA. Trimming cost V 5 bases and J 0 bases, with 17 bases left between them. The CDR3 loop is CASSPNQGLFSGNTIYF. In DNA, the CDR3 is TGTGCCAGCAGCCCTAACCAGGGGCTGTTCTCTGGAAACACCATATATTTT.

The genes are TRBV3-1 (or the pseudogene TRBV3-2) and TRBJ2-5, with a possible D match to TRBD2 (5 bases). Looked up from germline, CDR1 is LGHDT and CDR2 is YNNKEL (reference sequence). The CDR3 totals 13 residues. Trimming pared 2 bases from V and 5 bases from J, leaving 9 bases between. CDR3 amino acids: CASSQRGTETQYF. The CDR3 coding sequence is TGTGCCAGCAGCCAACGGGGTACCGAGACCCAGTACTTC.

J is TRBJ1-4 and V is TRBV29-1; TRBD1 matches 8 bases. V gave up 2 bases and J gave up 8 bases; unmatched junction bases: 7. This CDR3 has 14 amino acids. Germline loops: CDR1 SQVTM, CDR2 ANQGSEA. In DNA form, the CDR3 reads TGCAGCGTTGAACTCAGGGGGCGAAACGAAAAACTGTTTTTT. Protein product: CSVELRGRNEKLFF.

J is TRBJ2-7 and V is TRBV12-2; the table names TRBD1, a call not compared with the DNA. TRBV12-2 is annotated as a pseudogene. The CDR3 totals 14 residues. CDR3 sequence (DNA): TGTGCAAGTCGCCCGGGGACAACCCGATACGAGCAGTACTTC. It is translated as CASRPGTTRYEQYF.

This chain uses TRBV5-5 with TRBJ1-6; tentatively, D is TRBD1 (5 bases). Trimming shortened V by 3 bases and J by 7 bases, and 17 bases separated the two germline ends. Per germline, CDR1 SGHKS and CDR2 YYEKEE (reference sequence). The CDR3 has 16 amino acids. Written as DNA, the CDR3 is TGTGCCAGCAGCTGGTTTGGGGAGGGGTGGAATTCACCCCTCCACTTT. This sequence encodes CASSWFGEGWNSPLHF.

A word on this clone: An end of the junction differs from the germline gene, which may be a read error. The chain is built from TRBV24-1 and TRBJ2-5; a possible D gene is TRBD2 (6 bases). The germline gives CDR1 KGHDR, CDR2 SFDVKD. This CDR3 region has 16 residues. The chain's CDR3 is CATSAGGRGDKETQYF. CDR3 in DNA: TGTGCCACAAGTGCGGGTGGGCGCGGGGATAAAGAGACCCAGTACTTC.

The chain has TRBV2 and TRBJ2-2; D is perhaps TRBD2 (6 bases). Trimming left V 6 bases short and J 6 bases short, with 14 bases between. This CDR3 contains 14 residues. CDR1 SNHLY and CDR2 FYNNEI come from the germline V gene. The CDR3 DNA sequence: TGTGCCAGCAGGCCGCGACTAGTATCCGGGGAGCTGTTTTTT. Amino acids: CASRPRLVSGELFF.

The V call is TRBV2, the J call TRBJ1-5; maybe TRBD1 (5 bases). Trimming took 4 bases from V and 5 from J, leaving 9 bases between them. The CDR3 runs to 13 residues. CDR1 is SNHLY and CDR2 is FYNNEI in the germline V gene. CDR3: CASSGWGDQPQHF. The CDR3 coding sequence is TGTGCCAGCAGTGGCTGGGGCGATCAGCCCCAGCATTTT.

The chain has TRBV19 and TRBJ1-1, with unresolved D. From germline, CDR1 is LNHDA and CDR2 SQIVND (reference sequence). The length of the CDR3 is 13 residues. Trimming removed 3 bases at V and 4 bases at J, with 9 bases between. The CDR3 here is CASSILWSTEAFF. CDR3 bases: TGTGCCAGTAGTATTTTATGGAGCACTGAAGCTTTCTTT.

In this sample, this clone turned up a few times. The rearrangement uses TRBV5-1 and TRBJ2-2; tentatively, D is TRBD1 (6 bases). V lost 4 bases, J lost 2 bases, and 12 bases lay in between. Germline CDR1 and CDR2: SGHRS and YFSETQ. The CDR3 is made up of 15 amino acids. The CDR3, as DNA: TGCGCCAGCAGCCCGGGACACCCAAACACCGGGGAGCTGTTTTTT. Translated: CASSPGHPNTGELFF.

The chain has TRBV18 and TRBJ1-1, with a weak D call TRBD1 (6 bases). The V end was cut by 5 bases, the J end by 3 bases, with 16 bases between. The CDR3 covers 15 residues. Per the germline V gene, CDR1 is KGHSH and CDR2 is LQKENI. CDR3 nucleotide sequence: TGTGCCAGCTCAGTAAGTGGAGGGGGGGACACTGAAGCTTTCTTT. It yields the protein CASSVSGGGDTEAFF.